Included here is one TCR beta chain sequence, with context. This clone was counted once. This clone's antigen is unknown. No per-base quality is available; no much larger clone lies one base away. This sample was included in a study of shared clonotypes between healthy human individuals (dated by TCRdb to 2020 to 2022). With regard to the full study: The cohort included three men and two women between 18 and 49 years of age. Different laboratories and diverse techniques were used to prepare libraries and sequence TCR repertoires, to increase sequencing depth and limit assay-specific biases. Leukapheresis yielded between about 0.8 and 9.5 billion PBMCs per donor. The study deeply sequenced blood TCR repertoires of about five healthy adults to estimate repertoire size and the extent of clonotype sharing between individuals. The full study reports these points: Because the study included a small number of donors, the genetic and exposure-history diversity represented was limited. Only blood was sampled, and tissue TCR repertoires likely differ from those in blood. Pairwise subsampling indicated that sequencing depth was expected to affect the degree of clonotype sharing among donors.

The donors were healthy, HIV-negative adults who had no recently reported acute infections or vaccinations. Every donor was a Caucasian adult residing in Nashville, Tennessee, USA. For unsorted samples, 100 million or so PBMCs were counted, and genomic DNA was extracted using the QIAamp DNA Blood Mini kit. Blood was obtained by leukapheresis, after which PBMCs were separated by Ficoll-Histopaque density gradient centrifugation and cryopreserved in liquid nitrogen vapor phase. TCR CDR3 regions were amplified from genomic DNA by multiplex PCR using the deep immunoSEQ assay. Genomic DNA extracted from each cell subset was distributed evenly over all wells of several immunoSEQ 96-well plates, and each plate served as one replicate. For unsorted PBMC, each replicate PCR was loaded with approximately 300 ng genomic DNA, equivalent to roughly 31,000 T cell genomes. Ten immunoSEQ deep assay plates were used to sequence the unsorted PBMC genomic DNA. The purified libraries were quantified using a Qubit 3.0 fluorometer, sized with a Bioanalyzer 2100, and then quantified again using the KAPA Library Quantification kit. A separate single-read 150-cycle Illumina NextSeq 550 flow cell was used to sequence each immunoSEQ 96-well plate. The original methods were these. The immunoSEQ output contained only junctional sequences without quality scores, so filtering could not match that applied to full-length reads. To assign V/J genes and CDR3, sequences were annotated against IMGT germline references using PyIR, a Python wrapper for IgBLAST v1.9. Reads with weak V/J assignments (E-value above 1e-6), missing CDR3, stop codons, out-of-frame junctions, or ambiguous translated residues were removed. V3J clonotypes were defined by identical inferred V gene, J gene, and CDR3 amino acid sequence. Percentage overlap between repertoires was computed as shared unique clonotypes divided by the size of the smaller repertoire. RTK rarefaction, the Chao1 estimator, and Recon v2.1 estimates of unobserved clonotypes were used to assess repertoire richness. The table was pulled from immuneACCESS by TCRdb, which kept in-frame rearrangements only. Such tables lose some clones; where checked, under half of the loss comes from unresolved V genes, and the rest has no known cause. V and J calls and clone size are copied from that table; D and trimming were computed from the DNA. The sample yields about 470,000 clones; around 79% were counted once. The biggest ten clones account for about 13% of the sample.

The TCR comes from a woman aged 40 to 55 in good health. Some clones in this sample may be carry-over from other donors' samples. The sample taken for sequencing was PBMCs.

The encoded CDR3 is CASSQGVTSDFGETQYF. The DNA is as follows: TGCGCCAGCAGCCAAGGGGTGACTAGCGATTTCGGAGAGACCCAGTACTTC. The chain is assembled from TRBV4-1 and TRBJ2-5; the junction holds 8 bases that match TRBD2. The germline V gene gives CDR1 as MGHRA and CDR2 as YSYEKL. V is pruned by 1 base and J by 4 bases, leaving 11 bases of the junction without a gene match. The CDR3 holds 17 amino acids from the cysteine to the phenylalanine. The sequence is cut down to CDR3 DNA, 51 bases in frame from base 1.